This TCR beta chain was retrieved from a study of shared clonotypes between healthy human individuals. Findings and caveats of the study: Only blood was sampled, and tissue TCR repertoires likely differ from blood ones.

As regards this clone: What it binds is unknown.

Ten immunoSEQ deep assay plates served to sequence unsorted PBMC DNA. Some clones are missing from TCRdb's copy, which holds only in-frame ones; the method was immunoSEQ multiplex PCR. The sample consists of some 530,000 clones, over 70% of them appearing once. This receptor was obtained from a woman aged 40 to 50 in good health. Some clones in this sample may be carry-over from other donors' samples. The specimen was PBMCs.

CDR3 sequence: CASSRTGAGELFF. The CDR3, as DNA: TGTGCCAGCAGCCGGACAGGGGCCGGGGAGCTGTTTTTT. The J gene is TRBJ2-2, the V gene TRBV4-2; 9 bases fit TRBD1. Trimming at V came to 4 bases and at J to 6 bases, leaving 0 bases not matched to a gene. Germline CDR1 is LGHNA and CDR2 is YNFKEQ. CDR3 length: 13 residues.